This T cell receptor beta chain was recorded in a study of siplizumab effects on memory and regulatory T cells. Study conclusions and caveats: Naive T cells were seen as more diverse than memory cells and as major alloresponse contributors. Few alloreactive clones mapped to unstimulated subsets. No assignable naive or memory phenotype existed for roughly 80-96% of proliferating CD4+ or CD8+ clones.

This CDR3 has 15 amino acids. Germline V CDR1 and CDR2: MDHEN, SYDVKM. V gave up 4 bases and J gave up 5 bases, with 17 bases separating them. TCRdb's table, derived via immunoSEQ multiplex PCR, lists solely in-frame clones and lacks some. The sample has fewer than 100,000 clones; over 85% are singletons. Turning to this clone: What it binds is not known.

The source is a human donor in good health. The sample consisted of non-Treg CD4+ T cells sorted from blood. The chain joins TRBV28 to TRBJ1-1; TRBD1 is a possible D gene (5 bases). As DNA, the CDR3 is TGTGCCAGCAGTTCCCCGGCAGGGTCGGGGACTGAAGCTTTCTTT. Protein product: CASSSPAGSGTEAFF.